This T cell receptor beta chain was identified during a study of tumor-infiltrating lymphocytes in primary liver carcinoma. CDR1 and CDR2 from the germline V gene are SGHAT and FQNNGV. This CDR3 comprises 15 residues. Regarding this clonotype: The antigen remains undetermined. A read error may produce the germline difference seen at one junction end.

Findings and caveats of the study: Between tumor regions, pairs overlapped more than tumor-adjacent and tumor-blood pairs did. Blood fell significantly below tumors in its top-250-clone fraction (p = 0.039). Detection in all five tumor regions applied to only about 7-25% of top clones.

Taking about 17-33 mg of unsorted bulk tissue, the authors co-extracted RNA and DNA. In every tumor sample, viable tumor cells made up over 90%. Reverse transcription of roughly 0.45 ug total RNA with a constant-region primer produced TCR beta cDNA. Employing slightly modified ARM-PCR, three nested multiplex PCR rounds were run, and these gave rise to the TCR beta libraries. The two initial PCR rounds, around 11 cycles each, used TRBV1-TRBV30 forward and C-beta reverse primers. Via MiXCR, TCRdb re-called the multiplex PCR reads, giving one row per CDR3 protein. The sample shows roughly 120,000 distinct CDR3 sequences, roughly three fifths of them seen only once.

V usage is TRBV11-2 and J usage is TRBJ1-5, with D maybe TRBD1 (6 bases). Sequenced sample: liver tumor tissue from sampling region 3. The subset is: tumor region T3, left-lateral pole. This sequence originates from an older woman with primary liver carcinoma and hepatitis B virus infection. The chain's CDR3 is CVSSPGGREDKPQHF. The CDR3, as DNA: TGTGTCAGCAGCCCCGGGGGGCGCGAGGATAAGCCTCAGCATTTT.